Presented here are 28 T cell receptor beta chains from one specimen sequenced in a study of shared clonotypes between healthy human individuals. TCRdb's copy holds only in-frame clones and misses some; the assay was immunoSEQ multiplex PCR. The sample holds over a million clones, roughly 70% seen once. The sample taken for sequencing was memory CD4+ T cells sorted from blood. Subset specified: CD45RA-negative fraction. All receptors derive from a man aged 18 to 30 in good health.

The sample holds a few counts of this clone. The CDR3 loop is CASSLVVGGPTDTQYF. The CDR3 region has the DNA TGTGCCAGCAGCTTGGTGGTGGGAGGGCCGACAGATACGCAGTATTTT. The chain joins TRBV5-4 to TRBJ2-3; 7 bases line up with TRBD2. Losses at the gene ends were 0 bases for V and 3 bases for J; bases not matched to a gene: 7. The CDR3 covers 16 residues. The V gene's germline CDR1 is SGHNT and CDR2 YYREEE (reference sequence).

The genes are TRBV19 and TRBJ1-6, with D possibly matching TRBD1 (6 bases). CDR1 and CDR2 from the germline V gene are LNHDA and SQIVND (reference sequence). The CDR3 is made up of 20 amino acids. V lost 3 bases and J lost 4, with 25 bases in between. The CDR3 nucleotides are TGTGCCAGTAGTATCGATTGGCAGGGGTCCCCTCTACCTTATAATTCACCCCTCCACTTT. Protein sequence: CASSIDWQGSPLPYNSPLHF.

The chain is built from TRBV15 and TRBJ1-1; D ambiguous. Trimming took 5 bases from V and 7 from J, leaving 17 bases between them. The CDR3 has 14 amino acids. Germline values: CDR1 LNHNV, CDR2 YYDKDF (reference sequence). The CDR3 region has the DNA TGTGCCACCAGCCACCCAGGTCGAGGGATTGAAGCTTTCTTT. Residues: CATSHPGRGIEAFF. Filled out from reference TRBV15 and TRBJ1-1, the complete variable domain reads DAMVIQNPRYQVTQFGKPVTLSCSQTLNHNVMYWYQQKSSQAPKLLFHYYDKDFNNEADTPDNFQSRRPNTSFCFLDIRSPGLGDTAMYLCATSHPGRGIEAFFGQGTRLTVV.

The rearrangement uses TRBV14 and TRBJ2-7, with unresolved D. Per germline, CDR1 SGHDN and CDR2 FVKESK. V lost 0 bases and J lost 4, with 7 bases in between. The CDR3 has 13 amino acids. CDR3 region: CASSQDLTYEQYF. The DNA for the CDR3 is TGTGCCAGCAGCCAAGATCTTACGTACGAGCAGTACTTC.

The chain uses TRBV18 and TRBJ1-1, with 8 bases aligning to TRBD1. Germline CDR1 reads KGHSH; CDR2 reads LQKENI. This CDR3 contains 15 residues. The J segment lost 5 bases and the V segment lost 3 bases, leaving 8 bases of the junction unmatched. The DNA for the CDR3 is TGTGCCAGCTCACCTACGGACAGGGCCGGGACTGAAGCTTTCTTT. This encodes CASSPTDRAGTEAFF. Together with reference TRBV18 and TRBJ1-1, the CDR3 gives the full variable domain: NAGVMQNPRHLVRRRGQEARLRCSPMKGHSHVYWYRQLPEEGLKFMVYLQKENIIDESGMPKERFSAEFPKEGPSILRIQQVVRGDSAAYFCASSPTDRAGTEAFFGQGTRLTVV.

The chain combines TRBV5-1 with TRBJ2-3; TRBD2 matches 10 bases. Germline CDR1 reads SGHRS; CDR2 reads YFSETQ. V trimming: 4 bases; J trimming: 4 bases; junction bases outside the gene matches: 6. The CDR3 loop spans 15 amino acids. The CDR3: CASSIAGGTPDTQYF. Here the CDR3 DNA reads TGCGCCAGCAGCATAGCGGGGGGAACCCCAGATACGCAGTATTTT.

The chain uses TRBV27 and TRBJ2-7; D gene unclear. The germline CDR1 and CDR2 sequences are MNHEY and SMNVEV (reference sequence). V was clipped by 1 base and J by 3 bases, with 13 bases between them. The CDR3 is 15 residues long. The CDR3 reads CASSLYANQNYEQYF. The CDR3 DNA reads TGTGCCAGCAGTTTATATGCCAATCAAAACTACGAGCAGTACTTC.

This rearrangement joins TRBV7-9 to TRBJ2-3, with a weak D call TRBD2 (6 bases). Trimming took 1 base from V and 4 from J, leaving 6 bases between them. CDR3 size: 13 residues. Per germline, CDR1 SEHNR and CDR2 FQNEAQ (reference sequence). CDR3 in DNA: TGTGCCAGCAGCTTAGGGGGGGCAGATACGCAGTATTTT. Translation gives CASSLGGADTQYF.

V and J are TRBV7-3 and TRBJ1-6; the D gene is possibly TRBD1 (5 bases). V was pared by 4 bases and J by 8 bases, with 12 bases between. This CDR3 is 14 amino acids long. Germline assignment: CDR1 SGHTA and CDR2 FQGTGA. CDR3 sequence reads: CASSWGNRDSPLHF. The CDR3 DNA reads as TGTGCCAGCAGCTGGGGGAATAGGGATTCACCCCTCCACTTT.

V and J are TRBV5-1 and TRBJ2-1, with TRBD2 identical over 13 bases. CDR3 length equals 16 residues. V dropped 2 bases and J dropped 8; count of bases not matched to a gene: 7. Germline V gene data show CDR1 as SGHRS and CDR2 as YFSETQ. The CDR3 bases are TGCGCCAGCAGCTTCGGACTAGCGGGGGAATATGATGAGCAGTTCTTC. It specifies CASSFGLAGEYDEQFF. Based on the CDR3 plus reference TRBV5-1 and TRBJ2-1, the full variable domain is KAGVTQTPRYLIKTRGQQVTLSCSPISGHRSVSWYQQTPGQGLQFLFEYFSETQRNKGNFPGRFSGRQFSNSRSEMNVSTLELGDSALYLCASSFGLAGEYDEQFFGPGTRLTVL.

This chain links TRBV29-1 with TRBJ2-1; the D call may be TRBD1 or TRBD2 (5 bases each). Looked up from germline, CDR1 is SQVTM and CDR2 is ANQGSEA. Trimming removed 2 bases at V and 0 bases at J, with 11 bases between. This CDR3 comprises 15 residues. CDR3 coding DNA: TGCAGCGTTGAACAGGGACGGAGCTCCTACAATGAGCAGTTCTTC. Amino acid sequence: CSVEQGRSSYNEQFF.

A single count supports this clone. The chain joins TRBV7-8 to TRBJ2-5, with TRBD2 matching over 9 bases. Per the germline V gene, CDR1 is SGHVS and CDR2 is FQNEAQ. Germline trimming cut 2 bases from V and 2 bases from J; bases unmatched to any gene: 0. The CDR3 is made up of 14 amino acids. The CDR3 nucleotides read TGTGCCAGCAGCTTACTAGCGGGGCAAGAGACCCAGTACTTC. Translation gives CASSLLAGQETQYF.

V usage is TRBV28 and J usage is TRBJ2-5; tentative D call: TRBD1 (5 bases). This CDR3 comprises 14 residues. CDR1 is MDHEN and CDR2 is SYDVKM in the germline V gene. Trimming cost V 11 bases and J 2 bases, with 18 bases left between them. CDR3 in amino acids: CAADLDRSQETQYF. For the CDR3, the DNA is TGTGCCGCTGATCTAGACAGATCACAAGAGACCCAGTACTTC.

The rearrangement joins TRBV7-2 to TRBJ1-2; TRBD1 matches 7 bases. The CDR3 has 13 amino acids. Trimming removed 7 bases from V and 14 bases from J; junction bases left unmatched: 16. Germline values: CDR1 SGHTA, CDR2 FQGNSA. CDR3 in DNA: TGTGCCAGCACCCGAGGGGGCAGTATGGGGAAAACCTTC. It yields the protein CASTRGGSMGKTF.

CDR3 sequence reads: CASSLEFGRLEQYF. The CDR3 DNA sequence: TGTGCCAGCAGCTTGGAGTTCGGGCGACTCGAGCAGTACTTC. The genes are TRBV5-8 and TRBJ2-7, with unresolved D. Germline values: CDR1 SGHTS, CDR2 YDEGEE. V lost 0 bases and J 6 bases, leaving 13 bases between the germline ends. The CDR3 length is 14 residues.

This chain uses TRBV2 with TRBJ2-3, with TRBD2 identical over 10 bases. V lost 1 base, J lost 4 bases, and 5 bases stayed unmatched. The CDR3 is 16 residues long. Germline V lookup: CDR1 SNHLY, CDR2 FYNNEI. The CDR3, as DNA: TGTGCCAGCAGTGAAGGGTCTAGCGGGAGCGCAGATACGCAGTATTTT. Translated: CASSEGSSGSADTQYF.

The chain uses TRBV30 and TRBJ2-2; possible D gene TRBD2, 6 bases. V was trimmed by 0 bases and J by 6 bases, leaving 11 bases between them. CDR3 length: 14 amino acids. Germline V gene data show CDR1 as GTSNPN and CDR2 as SVGIG (reference sequence). This chain's CDR3 is CAWSVLSGSGELFF. For the CDR3, the DNA is TGTGCCTGGAGTGTACTTAGCGGCTCCGGGGAGCTGTTTTTT.

The chain has TRBV6-6 and TRBJ2-5, with 10 bases matching TRBD1. The CDR3 is made up of 15 amino acids. The V gene's germline CDR1 is MNHNY and CDR2 SVGAGI (reference sequence). The V segment lost 5 bases and the J segment 2 bases; nucleotides outside the gene matches: 5. The CDR3 here is CASSQGQGFQETQYF. The CDR3 DNA reads as TGTGCCAGCAGTCAGGGACAGGGGTTTCAAGAGACCCAGTACTTC.

DNA for the CDR3: TGTGCCAGCAGCCCCACCCGGACAGGGGGCGGCACAGATACGCAGTATTTT. It encodes CASSPTRTGGGTDTQYF. The rearrangement links TRBV11-2 to TRBJ2-3; TRBD1 matches 11 bases. V dropped 5 bases and J dropped 1; count of bases not matched to a gene: 8. This CDR3 spans 17 amino acids. The V gene's germline CDR1 is SGHAT and CDR2 FQNNGV.

DNA for the CDR3: TGTGCCAGCAGCTTGGTAGGTCGGATAAGGGATTCACCCCTCCACTTT. Its translation: CASSLVGRIRDSPLHF. The rearrangement uses TRBV5-5 and TRBJ1-6; D call uncertain. Trimming took 0 bases from V and 8 from J, leaving 15 bases between them. This CDR3 is built from 16 residues. Germline CDR1 and CDR2: SGHKS and YYEKEE (reference sequence).

The rearrangement links TRBV9 to TRBJ1-4; possible D gene TRBD1, 5 bases. The CDR3 runs to 14 residues. V lost 4 bases and J lost 1, with 8 bases in between. The germline V gene encodes CDR1 SGDLS and CDR2 YYNGEE. The DNA for the CDR3 is TGTGCCAGCAGCTCAGGGATAACTAATGAAAAACTGTTTTTT. It yields the protein CASSSGITNEKLFF. The complete variable domain, with remaining parts taken from reference TRBV9 and TRBJ1-4, reads DSGVTQTPKHLITATGQRVTLRCSPRSGDLSVYWYQQSLDQGLQFLIQYYNGEERAKGNILERFSAQQFPDLHSELNLSSLELGDSALYFCASSSGITNEKLFFGSGTQLSVL.

The chain joins TRBV28 to TRBJ1-5, with 10 bases identical to TRBD1. The CDR3 runs 16 residues. The ends lost 2 bases at V and 6 bases at J; junction bases unmatched: 7. The germline CDR1 and CDR2 sequences are MDHEN and SYDVKM. The CDR3 reads CASSLVGQGNGQPQHF. The CDR3 nucleotides are TGTGCCAGCAGTTTAGTGGGACAGGGGAACGGTCAGCCCCAGCATTTT. The full variable domain, its missing parts supplied by reference TRBV28 and TRBJ1-5, is DVKVTQSSRYLVKRTGEKVFLECVQDMDHENMFWYRQDPGLGLRLIYFSYDVKMKEKGDIPEGYSVSREKKERFSLILESASTNQTSMYLCASSLVGQGNGQPQHFGDGTRLSIL.

This clone appeared a single time. This same CDR3 is encoded by further DNA sequences in the sample. The chain uses TRBV6-1 and TRBJ1-2; 7 nucleotides align to TRBD1. The CDR3 spans 15 residues. Unmatched junction bases numbered 5, after V lost 0 bases and J lost 4 bases. CDR1 and CDR2 (germline): MNHNS, SASEGT. CDR3 sequence (DNA): TGTGCCAGCAGTGAAGCAAGGGGGCGCCTCTATGGCTACACCTTC. It specifies CASSEARGRLYGYTF.

The CDR3 bases are TGTGCCAGCAGCCTCACTATAGCAGGGGGCCAATATGAGCAGTTCTTC. Its protein product is CASSLTIAGGQYEQFF. V is TRBV5-4 and J is TRBJ2-1, with TRBD1 matching 8 bases. The V gene's germline CDR1 is SGHNT and CDR2 YYREEE (reference sequence). Unmatched junction bases numbered 14, after V lost 4 bases and J lost 8 bases. CDR3 size: 16 residues.

The V and J genes are TRBV7-2 and TRBJ1-1; 7 nucleotides align to TRBD1. V lost 1 base, J lost 2 bases, and 4 bases stayed unmatched. The CDR3 has 15 amino acids. Germline CDR1 reads SGHTA; CDR2 reads FQGNSA. The CDR3 DNA sequence: TGTGCCAGCAGCTTAGGGTGGGACAGAAACACTGAAGCTTTCTTT. Protein: CASSLGWDRNTEAFF.

V and J are TRBV21-1 and TRBJ1-1; the table calls TRBD1, which could not be checked here. TRBV21-1 is listed as a pseudogene. This CDR3 region has 16 residues. The CDR3 nucleotides are TGTGCCAGCAGCAACTACCGGGACAGGGTGAACACTGAAGCTTTCTTT. Translated: CASSNYRDRVNTEAFF.

CDR3: CASLSAGGLDWEQFF. The DNA of the CDR3 is TGTGCCAGCCTCTCAGCGGGGGGGCTGGACTGGGAGCAGTTCTTC. The chain uses TRBV28 and TRBJ2-1, with TRBD2 matching 10 bases. Unmatched junction bases numbered 14, after V lost 8 bases and J lost 10 bases. CDR1 and CDR2 (germline): MDHEN, SYDVKM. The CDR3 is 15 residues long.

The chain links TRBV28 to TRBJ1-6, with D possibly TRBD1 on 6 matching bases. This CDR3 region has 17 residues. Germline CDR1 reads MDHEN; CDR2 reads SYDVKM. Trimming removed 5 bases at V and 4 bases at J, with 18 bases between. The CDR3 region is CASSPPLQGWYNSPLHF. DNA for the CDR3: TGTGCCAGCAGTCCTCCCTTACAGGGCTGGTATAATTCACCCCTCCACTTT.